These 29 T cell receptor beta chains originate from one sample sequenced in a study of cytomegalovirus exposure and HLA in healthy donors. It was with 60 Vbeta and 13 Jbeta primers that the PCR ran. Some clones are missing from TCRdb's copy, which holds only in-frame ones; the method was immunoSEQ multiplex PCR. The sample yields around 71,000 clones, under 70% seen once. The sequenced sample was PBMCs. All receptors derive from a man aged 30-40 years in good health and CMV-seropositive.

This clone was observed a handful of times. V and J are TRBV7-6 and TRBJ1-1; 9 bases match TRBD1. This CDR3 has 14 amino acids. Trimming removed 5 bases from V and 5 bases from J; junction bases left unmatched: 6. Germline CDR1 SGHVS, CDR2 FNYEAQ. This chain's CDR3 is CASSVQGAQTEAFF. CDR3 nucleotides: TGTGCCAGCAGCGTACAGGGGGCACAAACTGAAGCTTTCTTT.

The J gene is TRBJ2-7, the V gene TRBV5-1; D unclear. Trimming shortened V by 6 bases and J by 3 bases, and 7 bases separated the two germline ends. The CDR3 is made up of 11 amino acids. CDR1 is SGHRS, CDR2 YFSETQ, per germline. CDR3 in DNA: TGCGCCAGCATGGCTGGCTACGAGCAGTACTTC. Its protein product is CASMAGYEQYF. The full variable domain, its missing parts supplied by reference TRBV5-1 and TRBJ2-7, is KAGVTQTPRYLIKTRGQQVTLSCSPISGHRSVSWYQQTPGQGLQFLFEYFSETQRNKGNFPGRFSGRQFSNSRSEMNVSTLELGDSALYLCASMAGYEQYFGPGTRLTVT.

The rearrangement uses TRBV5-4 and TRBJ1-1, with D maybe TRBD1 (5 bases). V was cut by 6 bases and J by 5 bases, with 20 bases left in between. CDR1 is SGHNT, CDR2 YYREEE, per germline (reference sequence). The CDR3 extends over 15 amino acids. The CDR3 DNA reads TGTGCCAGCAAATGCTTCGGGGGTGCAGCGACTGAAGCTTTCTTT. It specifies CASKCFGGAATEAFF. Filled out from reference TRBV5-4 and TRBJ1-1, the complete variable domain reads ETGVTQSPTHLIKTRGQQVTLRCSSQSGHNTVSWYQQALGQGPQFIFQYYREEENGRGNFPPRFSGLQFPNYSSELNVNALELDDSALYLCASKCFGGAATEAFFGQGTRLTVV.

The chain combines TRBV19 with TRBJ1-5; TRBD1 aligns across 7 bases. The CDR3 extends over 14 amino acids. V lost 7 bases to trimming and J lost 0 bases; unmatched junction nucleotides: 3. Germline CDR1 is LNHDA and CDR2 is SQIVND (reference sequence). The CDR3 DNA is TGTGCCAGTACCAGGGGGTTTAGCAATCAGCCCCAGCATTTT. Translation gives CASTRGFSNQPQHF.

The CDR3 DNA reads TGCGCCAGCAGCCAAAGGTTGGGGGAGGGGGTCCAAGAGACCCAGTACTTC. Encoded protein: CASSQRLGEGVQETQYF. This chain connects TRBV4-1 to TRBJ2-5; the D gene is possibly TRBD2 (7 bases). Germline V CDR1 and CDR2: MGHRA, YSYEKL. The germline V and J ends were trimmed by 2 bases and 1 base, with 17 bases remaining between them. The CDR3 runs to 17 residues.

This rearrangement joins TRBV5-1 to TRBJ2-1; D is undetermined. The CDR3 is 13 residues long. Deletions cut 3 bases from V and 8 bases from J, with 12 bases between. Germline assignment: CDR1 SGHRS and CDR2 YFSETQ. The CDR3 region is CASSSRLGDEQFF. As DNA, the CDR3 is TGCGCCAGCAGCTCCCGACTCGGCGATGAGCAGTTCTTC.

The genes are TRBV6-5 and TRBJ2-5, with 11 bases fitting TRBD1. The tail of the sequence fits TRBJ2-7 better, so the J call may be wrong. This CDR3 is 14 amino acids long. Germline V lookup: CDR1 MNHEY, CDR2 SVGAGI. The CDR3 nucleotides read TGTGCCAGCAGTTCGGGGACAGGGGGCTACGAGCAGTACTTC. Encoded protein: CASSSGTGGYEQYF.

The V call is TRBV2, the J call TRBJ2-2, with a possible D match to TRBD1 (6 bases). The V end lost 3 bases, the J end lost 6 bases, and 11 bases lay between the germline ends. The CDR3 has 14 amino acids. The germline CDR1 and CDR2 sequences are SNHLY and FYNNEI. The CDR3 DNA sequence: TGTGCCAGCAGTGAGGGCAGGGGATCCGGGGAGCTGTTTTTT. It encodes CASSEGRGSGELFF. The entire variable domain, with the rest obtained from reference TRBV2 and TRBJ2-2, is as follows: EPEVTQTPSHQVTQMGQEVILRCVPISNHLYFYWYRQILGQKVEFLVSFYNNEISEKSEIFDDQFSVERPDGSNFTLKIRSTKLEDSAMYFCASSEGRGSGELFFGEGSRLTVL.

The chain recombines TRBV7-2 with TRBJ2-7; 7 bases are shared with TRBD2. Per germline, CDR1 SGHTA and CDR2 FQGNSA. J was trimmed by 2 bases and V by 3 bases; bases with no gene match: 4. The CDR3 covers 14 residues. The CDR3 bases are TGTGCCAGCAGCTTTGAGCGGGGAGCCTACGAGCAGTACTTC. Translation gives CASSFERGAYEQYF.

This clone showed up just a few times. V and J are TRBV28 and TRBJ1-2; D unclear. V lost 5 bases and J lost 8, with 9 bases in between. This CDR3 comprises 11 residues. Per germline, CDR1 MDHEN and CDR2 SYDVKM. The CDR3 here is CASSKYKGYTF. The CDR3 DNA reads TGTGCCAGCAGTAAATACAAAGGCTACACCTTC.

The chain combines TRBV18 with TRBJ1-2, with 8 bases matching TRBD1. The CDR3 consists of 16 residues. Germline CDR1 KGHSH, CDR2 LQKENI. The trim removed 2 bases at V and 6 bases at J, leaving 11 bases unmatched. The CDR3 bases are TGTGCCAGCTCACCAGCGTTCGGGGACAGGATCGATGGCTACACCTTC. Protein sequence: CASSPAFGDRIDGYTF.

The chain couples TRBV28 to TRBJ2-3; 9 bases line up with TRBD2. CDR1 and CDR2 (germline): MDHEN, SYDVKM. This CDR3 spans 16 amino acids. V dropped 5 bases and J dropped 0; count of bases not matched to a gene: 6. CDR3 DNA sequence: TGTGCCAGCAGTGCCTCTAGCGGGGCAAGCACAGATACGCAGTATTTT. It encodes CASSASSGASTDTQYF.

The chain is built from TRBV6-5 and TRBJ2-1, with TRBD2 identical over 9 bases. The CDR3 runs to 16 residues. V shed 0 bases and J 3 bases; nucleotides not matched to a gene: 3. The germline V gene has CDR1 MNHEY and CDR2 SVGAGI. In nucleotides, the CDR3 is TGTGCCAGCAGTTACTCTAGCGGGAGTAACTACAATGAGCAGTTCTTC. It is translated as CASSYSSGSNYNEQFF.

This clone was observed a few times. The CDR3 nucleotides are TGTGCCAGCAGTTCCCGTGGGGACCGGGGGATTCGGGGCGAGCAGTACTTC. Residues: CASSSRGDRGIRGEQYF. The chain joins TRBV6-4 to TRBJ2-7; TRBD2 might be the D (6 bases). V was cut by 5 bases and J by 6 bases, with 26 bases left in between. The CDR3 extends over 17 amino acids. Germline CDR1 reads MRHNA; CDR2 reads SNTAGT.

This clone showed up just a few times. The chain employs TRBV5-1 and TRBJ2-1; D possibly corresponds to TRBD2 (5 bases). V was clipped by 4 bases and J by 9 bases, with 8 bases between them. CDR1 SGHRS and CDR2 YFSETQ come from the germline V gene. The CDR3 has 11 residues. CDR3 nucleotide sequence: TGCGCCAGCAGCGTCGGACTTGAGCAGTTCTTC. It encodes CASSVGLEQFF.

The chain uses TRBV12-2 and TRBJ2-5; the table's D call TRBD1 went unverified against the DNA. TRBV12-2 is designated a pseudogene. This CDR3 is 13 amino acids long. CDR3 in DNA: TGTGCAAGTCGCTCCGGGACAGGGGAGACCCAGTACTTC. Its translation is CASRSGTGETQYF.

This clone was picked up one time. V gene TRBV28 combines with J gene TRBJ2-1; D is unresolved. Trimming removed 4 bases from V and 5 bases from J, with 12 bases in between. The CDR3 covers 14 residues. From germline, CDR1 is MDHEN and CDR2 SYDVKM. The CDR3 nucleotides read TGTGCCAGCAGTTCGTCTAAACCCCACAATGAGCAGTTCTTC. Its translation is CASSSSKPHNEQFF.

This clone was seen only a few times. The CDR3, as DNA: TGTGCTAGTGGTTTGGTCATAAGTCCTCTGGCGGGACTCGACTCCCGTTGGGATGAGCAGTTCTTC. Translated, it gives CASGLVISPLAGLDSRWDEQFF. The rearrangement uses TRBV12-5 and TRBJ2-1; D might be TRBD2 (6 bases). The V end lost 0 bases, the J end lost 8 bases, and 35 bases lay between the germline ends. The CDR3 consists of 22 residues. Germline CDR1 and CDR2: LGHNT and FRNRAP.

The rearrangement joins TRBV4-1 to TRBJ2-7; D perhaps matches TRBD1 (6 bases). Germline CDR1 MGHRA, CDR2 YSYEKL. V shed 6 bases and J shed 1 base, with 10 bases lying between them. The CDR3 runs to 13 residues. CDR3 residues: CASSPGQSYEQYF. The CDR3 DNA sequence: TGCGCCAGCAGTCCCGGACAGTCCTACGAGCAGTACTTC.

Here the CDR3 reads CASRQFRTLLDTEAFF. The CDR3 DNA reads as TGTGCCAGCAGGCAGTTTAGGACTCTTCTGGACACTGAAGCTTTCTTT. V gene TRBV28 combines with J gene TRBJ1-1; D gene uncertain. Trimming removed 6 bases from V and 3 bases from J, with 20 bases in between. Germline-derived CDR1 and CDR2 are MDHEN and SYDVKM. The CDR3 runs to 16 residues.

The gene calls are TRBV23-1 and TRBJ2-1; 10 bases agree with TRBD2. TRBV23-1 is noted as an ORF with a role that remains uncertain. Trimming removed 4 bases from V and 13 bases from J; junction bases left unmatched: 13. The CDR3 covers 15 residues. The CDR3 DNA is TGCGCCAGCAGTCTCCCGGGGGCTAGCGGGAGTCTCCAGTTCTTC. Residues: CASSLPGASGSLQFF.

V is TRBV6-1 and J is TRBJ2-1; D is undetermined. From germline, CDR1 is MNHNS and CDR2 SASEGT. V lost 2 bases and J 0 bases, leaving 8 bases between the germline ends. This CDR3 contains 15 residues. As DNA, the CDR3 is TGTGCCAGCAGTGAAAGCGCCAGCTCCTACAATGAGCAGTTCTTC. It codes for CASSESASSYNEQFF.

The CDR3 coding sequence is TGTGCCAGCAGGCGACCGGGACTAGCGGACAATGAGCAGTTCTTC. Encoded protein: CASRRPGLADNEQFF. The V and J genes are TRBV11-2 and TRBJ2-1; 11 nucleotides line up with TRBD2. Germline V gives CDR1 SGHAT, CDR2 FQNNGV. The CDR3 is made up of 15 amino acids. Unmatched junction bases numbered 6, after V lost 6 bases and J lost 5 bases.

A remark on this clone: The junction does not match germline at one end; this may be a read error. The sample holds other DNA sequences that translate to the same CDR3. CDR3 sequence (DNA): TGTGCCAGCAACGAGGACAGGGGTCGTCACACTGAAGCTTTTTTT. Its protein product is CASNEDRGRHTEAFF. The chain carries TRBV5-6 and TRBJ1-1; 9 nucleotides align to TRBD1. This CDR3 contains 15 residues. The germline V gene encodes CDR1 SGHDT and CDR2 YYEEEE.

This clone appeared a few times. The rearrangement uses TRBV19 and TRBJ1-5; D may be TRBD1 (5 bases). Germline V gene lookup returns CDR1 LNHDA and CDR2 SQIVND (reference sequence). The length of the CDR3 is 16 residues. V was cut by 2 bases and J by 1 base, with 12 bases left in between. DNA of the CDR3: TGTGCCAGTAGTATATTGGGGGAGGGCAGCAATCAGCCCCAGCATTTT. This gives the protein CASSILGEGSNQPQHF.

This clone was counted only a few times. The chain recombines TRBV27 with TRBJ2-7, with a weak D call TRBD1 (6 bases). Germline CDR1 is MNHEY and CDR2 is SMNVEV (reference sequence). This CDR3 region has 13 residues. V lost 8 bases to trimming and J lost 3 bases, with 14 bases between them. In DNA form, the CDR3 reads TGTGCCAGCCGCCCGACAGGAAACTACGAGCAGTACTTC. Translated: CASRPTGNYEQYF.

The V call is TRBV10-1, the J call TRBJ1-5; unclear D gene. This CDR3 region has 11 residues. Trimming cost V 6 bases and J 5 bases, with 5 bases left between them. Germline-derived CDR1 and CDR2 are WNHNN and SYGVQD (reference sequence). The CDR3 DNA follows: TGCGCCAGCAGGCACTATCAGCCCCAGCATTTT. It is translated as CASRHYQPQHF.

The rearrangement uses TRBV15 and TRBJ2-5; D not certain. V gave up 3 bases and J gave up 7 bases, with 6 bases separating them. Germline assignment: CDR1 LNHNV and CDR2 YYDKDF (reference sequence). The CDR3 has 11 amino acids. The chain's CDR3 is CATSSPRTQYF. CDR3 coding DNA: TGTGCCACCAGCAGCCCCCGGACCCAGTACTTC.

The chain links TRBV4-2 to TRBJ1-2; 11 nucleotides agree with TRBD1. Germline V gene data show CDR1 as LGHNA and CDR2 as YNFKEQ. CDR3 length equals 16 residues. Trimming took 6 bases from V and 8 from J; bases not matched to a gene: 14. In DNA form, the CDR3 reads TGTGCCAGCAGACATGAGATGGGACAGGGGGGTAGCGGCTACACCTTC. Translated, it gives CASRHEMGQGGSGYTF.